The rows below give T cell receptor beta chains drawn from one sample of a study of graft-versus-host responses after intestinal transplantation. Data came from immunoSEQ multiplex PCR; TCRdb stores just in-frame clones and leaves some out. The profile covers about 64,000 clones, with just under 95% appearing a single time and about 6.7% taken by the ten largest. The material was bone marrow, obtained roughly 110 weeks after intestinal transplantation. These receptors were collected from a human patient who received an intestinal transplant, so some T cells may come from the graft donor. The CDR3 runs from the conserved cysteine through the conserved F or W. Fields, in order: clone size, J gene, D gene, V gene, CDR3 DNA, CDR3 protein. A D gene is named only where the DNA matches it firmly. Where a row states a size, it is once, few, many or the class of an expanded clone; other rows omit it.

-	TRBJ2-1	-	TRBV5-4	TGTGCCAGCAGCTTGGACCGGGCATCCTACAATGAGCAGTTCTTC	CASSLDRASYNEQFF
-	TRBJ2-3	-	TRBV14	TGTGCCAGCAGCCTTTTCCCGAGGATGAAGACAGATACGCAGTATTTT	CASSLFPRMKTDTQYF
-	TRBJ1-5	-	TRBV19	TGTGCCAGTAGTGACTTGACAGGCCTTAATCAGCCCCAGCATTTT	CASSDLTGLNQPQHF
-	TRBJ2-6	-	TRBV4-1	TGCGCCAGCAGCCAAGATAACCTTTTTTTTGGGGCCAACGTCCTGACTTTC	CASSQDNLFFGANVLTF
-	TRBJ2-6	-	TRBV6-5	TGTGCCAGCAGTACTGGGTCTGCTGGGGCCAACGTCCTGACTTTC	CASSTGSAGANVLTF
-	TRBJ1-5	TRBD1	TRBV6-5	TGTGCCACCACCCAGGGGGCGCGGGGCAATCAGCCCCAGCATTTT	CATTQGARGNQPQHF
-	TRBJ2-2	-	TRBV5-4	TGTGCCAGCAGCTTGGGACTTAACACCGGGGAGCTGTTTTTT	CASSLGLNTGELFF
few	TRBJ2-7	-	TRBV19	TGTGCCAGTAGTATCCCACAGGCCGAGCAGTACTTC	CASSIPQAEQYF
-	TRBJ2-3	TRBD1	TRBV10-3	TGTGCCACCTCGGACAGGGGCACAGATACGCAGTATTTT	CATSDRGTDTQYF
-	TRBJ2-2	-	TRBV25-1	TGTGCCAGCAGCCAGAGACAGAGCACCGGGGAGCTGTTTTTT	CASSQRQSTGELFF
-	TRBJ2-1	-	TRBV2	TGTGCCAGCAGTCTGGAGGTGGGGTCCTACAATGAGCAGTTCTTC	CASSLEVGSYNEQFF
-	TRBJ1-1	-	TRBV6-4	TGTGCCAGCAGTCAGCAGGGGACTGAAGCTTTCTTT	CASSQQGTEAFF
-	TRBJ2-7	-	TRBV19	TGTGCCAGTAGTATCAGGGGGGGCGTAGACGAGCAGTACTTC	CASSIRGGVDEQYF
once	TRBJ2-5	-	TRBV7-3	TGTGCCAGCAGCGCCGGACAGCAAGAGACCCAGTACTTC	CASSAGQQETQYF
once	TRBJ1-1	TRBD1	TRBV18	TGTGCCAGCTCCCTATGGACAGGGAGAGGGACTGAAGCTTTCTTT	CASSLWTGRGTEAFF
-	TRBJ2-5	-	TRBV5-6	TGTGCCAGCTCCGATCCCAGGTCGCAAGAGACCCAGTACTTC	CASSDPRSQETQYF
-	TRBJ2-2	-	TRBV5-6	TGTGCCAGCAGCTTCCCCACCCTGTTCGGCGGGGAGCTGTTTTTT	CASSFPTLFGGELFF
-	TRBJ2-1	-	TRBV29-1	TGCAGCGTGGACACATACAATGAGCAGTTCTTC	CSVDTYNEQFF
-	TRBJ2-2	TRBD1	TRBV14	TGTGCCAGCAGCCAAAGGGGGCTTAATCCCGGGGAGCTGTTTTTT	CASSQRGLNPGELFF
-	TRBJ1-6	TRBD1	TRBV11-3	TGTGCCAGCAGCTCGAACAGGGGGTTGGGGTCACCCCTCCACTTT	CASSSNRGLGSPLHF
-	TRBJ1-1	-	TRBV6-1	TGTGCCAGCAGTCTTTACCTCAACGAAGGCACTGAAGCTTTCTTT	CASSLYLNEGTEAFF
-	TRBJ2-7	-	TRBV11-2	TGTGCCAGCAGCTTAGACCCCGAGCAGTACTTC	CASSLDPEQYF
-	TRBJ1-6	-	TRBV4-1	TGCGCCAGCAGCCAACAAACGGGTTTCTGGTCACCCCTCCACTTT	CASSQQTGFWSPLHF
-	TRBJ1-2	-	TRBV6-1	TGTGCCAGCAGTCCCTTTCTCGGGGGTGATGGCTACACCTTC	CASSPFLGGDGYTF
-	TRBJ2-5	-	TRBV18	TGTGCCAGCTCACGGTCTAGGGAAGACCAAGAGACCCAGTACTTC	CASSRSREDQETQYF
few	TRBJ1-5	TRBD1	TRBV7-6	TGTGCCAGCAGCTTAGGACAGGGTGGGAGCAATCAGCCCCAGCATTTT	CASSLGQGGSNQPQHF
-	TRBJ2-7	TRBD1	TRBV5-1	TGCGCCAGCAGCTTGGGTTGGTTTGAGGGACAGGACTACGAGCAGTACTTC	CASSLGWFEGQDYEQYF
-	TRBJ2-1	TRBD2	TRBV9	TGTGCCAGCAGCCCCGGCGGGGAGGGCTACAATGAGCAGTTCTTC	CASSPGGEGYNEQFF
once	TRBJ2-5	TRBD2	TRBV7-9	TGTGCCAGCAGCTTAGTTGGGCTAGCGGACCAAGAGACCCAGTACTTC	CASSLVGLADQETQYF
-	TRBJ2-1	TRBD2	TRBV29-1	TGCAGCGTTGTGGGAGGGGCCCCCTACAATGAGCAGTTCTTC	CSVVGGAPYNEQFF
-	TRBJ1-5	-	TRBV6-5	TGTGCCAGCAGTCGGGAGGGCAATCAGCCCCAGCATTTT	CASSREGNQPQHF
-	TRBJ2-1	-	TRBV6-5	TGTGCCAGCGGACAGAGCTCCTACAATGAGCAGTTCTTC	CASGQSSYNEQFF
-	TRBJ1-6	TRBD1	TRBV10-3	TGTGCCACCTGGACAGGGGGCGCGAATTCACCCCTCCACTTT	CATWTGGANSPLHF
-	TRBJ2-1	TRBD2	TRBV5-6	TGTGCCAGCAGCTTAACCCGGACTAGCGGCAATGAGCAGTTCTTC	CASSLTRTSGNEQFF
-	TRBJ1-2	-	TRBV1	TGCACCAGCAGCCAAGATATTGACAGCGCTAACTATGGCTACACCTTC	CTSSQDIDSANYGYTF
-	TRBJ1-2	TRBD1	TRBV28	TGTGCCAGCAGTTCGGGACAGGGTAGCTATGGCTACACCTTC	CASSSGQGSYGYTF
-	TRBJ2-3	-	TRBV6-1	TGTGCCAGCAGTCGGACCGACTTCGATACGCAGTATTTT	CASSRTDFDTQYF
once	TRBJ1-6	TRBD1	TRBV6-5	TGTGCCAGCAGTTGGGACAGCCGCCCTAATTCACCCCTCCACTTT	CASSWDSRPNSPLHF
-	TRBJ1-2	-	TRBV7-6	TGTGCCAGCAGCTTAGGGACATACTATGGCTACACCTTC	CASSLGTYYGYTF
-	TRBJ1-1	-	TRBV7-6	TGTGCCAACAGACCGTGGGTCGACAGGAACACTGAAGCTTTCTTT	CANRPWVDRNTEAFF
-	TRBJ2-4	-	TRBV25-1	TGTGCCAGCAGTGGCCCGGGACGAGGGACCGGCATTCAGTACTTC	CASSGPGRGTGIQYF
-	TRBJ2-1	TRBD2	TRBV28	TGTGCCAGCAGTCCCACTAGCGCCTACAATGAGCAGTTCTTC	CASSPTSAYNEQFF
-	TRBJ1-3	-	TRBV18	TGTGCCAGCTCAGAAATCCCGAACACCATATATTTT	CASSEIPNTIYF
-	TRBJ2-7	-	TRBV28	TGTGCCAGCAGAGGGAATAGCGGCTCCTCCTACGAGCAGTACTTC	CASRGNSGSSYEQYF